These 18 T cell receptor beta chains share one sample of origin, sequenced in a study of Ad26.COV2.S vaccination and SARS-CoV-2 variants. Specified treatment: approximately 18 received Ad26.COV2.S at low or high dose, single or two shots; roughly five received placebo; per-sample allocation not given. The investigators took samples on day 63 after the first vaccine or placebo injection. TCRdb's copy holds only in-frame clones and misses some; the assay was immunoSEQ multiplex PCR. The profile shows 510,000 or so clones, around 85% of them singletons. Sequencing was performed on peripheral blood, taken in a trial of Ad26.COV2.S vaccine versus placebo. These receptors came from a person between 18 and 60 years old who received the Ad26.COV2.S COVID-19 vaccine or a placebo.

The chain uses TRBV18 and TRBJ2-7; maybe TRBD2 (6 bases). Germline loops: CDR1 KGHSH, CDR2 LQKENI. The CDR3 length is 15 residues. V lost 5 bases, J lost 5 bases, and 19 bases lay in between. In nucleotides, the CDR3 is TGTGCCAGCTCAGTAGGAACGGGAGCCCCGAACGAGCAGTACTTC. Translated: CASSVGTGAPNEQYF.

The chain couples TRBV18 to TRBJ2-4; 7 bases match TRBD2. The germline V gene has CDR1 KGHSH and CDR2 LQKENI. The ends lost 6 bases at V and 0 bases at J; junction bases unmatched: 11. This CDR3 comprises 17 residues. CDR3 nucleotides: TGTGCCAGCTCCCAGGACATGGCTAGCGGAGCCAAAAACATTCAGTACTTC. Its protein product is CASSQDMASGAKNIQYF.

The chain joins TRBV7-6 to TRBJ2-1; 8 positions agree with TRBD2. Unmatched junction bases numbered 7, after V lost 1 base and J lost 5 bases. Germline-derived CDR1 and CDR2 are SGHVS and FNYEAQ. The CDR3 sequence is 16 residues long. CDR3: CASSLVASGYHNEQFF. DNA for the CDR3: TGTGCCAGCAGCTTAGTGGCTAGCGGGTACCACAATGAGCAGTTCTTC. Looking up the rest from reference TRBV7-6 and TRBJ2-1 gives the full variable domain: GAGVSQSPRYKVTKRGQDVALRCDPISGHVSLYWYRQALGQGPEFLTYFNYEAQQDKSGLPNDRFSAERPEGSISTLTIQRTEQRDSAMYRCASSLVASGYHNEQFFGPGTRLTVL.

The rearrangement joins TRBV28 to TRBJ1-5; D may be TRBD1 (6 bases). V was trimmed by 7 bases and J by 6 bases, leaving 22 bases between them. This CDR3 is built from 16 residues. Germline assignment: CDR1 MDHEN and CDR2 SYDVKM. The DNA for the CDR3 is TGTGCCAGCACCTTGGGTTCAGGGGCCAGTGGTCAGCCCCAGCATTTT. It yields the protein CASTLGSGASGQPQHF. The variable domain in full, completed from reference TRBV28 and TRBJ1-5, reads DVKVTQSSRYLVKRTGEKVFLECVQDMDHENMFWYRQDPGLGLRLIYFSYDVKMKEKGDIPEGYSVSREKKERFSLILESASTNQTSMYLCASTLGSGASGQPQHFGDGTRLSIL.

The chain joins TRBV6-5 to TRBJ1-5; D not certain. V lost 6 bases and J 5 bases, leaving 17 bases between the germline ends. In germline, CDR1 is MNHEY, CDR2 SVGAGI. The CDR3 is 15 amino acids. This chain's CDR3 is CASRSTDQTHQPQHF. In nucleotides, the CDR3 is TGTGCCAGCAGGTCAACCGACCAGACCCATCAGCCCCAGCATTTT.

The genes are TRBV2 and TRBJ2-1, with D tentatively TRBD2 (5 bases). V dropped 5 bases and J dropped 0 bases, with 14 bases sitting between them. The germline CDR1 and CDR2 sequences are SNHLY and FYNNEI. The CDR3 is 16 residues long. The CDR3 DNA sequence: TGTGCCAGCAGTTACCCGGGGAGCGTCTCCTACAATGAGCAGTTCTTC. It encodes CASSYPGSVSYNEQFF. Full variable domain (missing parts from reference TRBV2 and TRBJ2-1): EPEVTQTPSHQVTQMGQEVILRCVPISNHLYFYWYRQILGQKVEFLVSFYNNEISEKSEIFDDQFSVERPDGSNFTLKIRSTKLEDSAMYFCASSYPGSVSYNEQFFGPGTRLTVL.

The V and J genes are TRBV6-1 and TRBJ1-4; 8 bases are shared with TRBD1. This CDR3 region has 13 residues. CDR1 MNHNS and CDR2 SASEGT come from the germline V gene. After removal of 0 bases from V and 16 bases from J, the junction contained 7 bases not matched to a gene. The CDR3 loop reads CASSEALVTGAFF. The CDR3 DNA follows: TGTGCCAGCAGTGAAGCGCTAGTGACAGGGGCGTTTTTT.

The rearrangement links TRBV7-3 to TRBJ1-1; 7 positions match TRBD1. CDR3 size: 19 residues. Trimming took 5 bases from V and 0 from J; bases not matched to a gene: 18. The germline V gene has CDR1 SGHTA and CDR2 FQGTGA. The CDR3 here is CASSPPQGGLQLMNTEAFF. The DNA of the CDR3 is TGTGCCAGCAGCCCCCCCCAGGGGGGGCTCCAACTTATGAACACTGAAGCTTTCTTT.

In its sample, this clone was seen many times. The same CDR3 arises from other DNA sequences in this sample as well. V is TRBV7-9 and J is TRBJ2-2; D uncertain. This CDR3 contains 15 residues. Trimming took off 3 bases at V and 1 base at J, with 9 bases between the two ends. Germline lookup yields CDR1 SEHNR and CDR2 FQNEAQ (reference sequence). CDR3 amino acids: CASSLALQNTGELFF. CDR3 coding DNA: TGTGCCAGCAGCTTGGCTCTGCAGAACACCGGGGAGCTGTTTTTT.

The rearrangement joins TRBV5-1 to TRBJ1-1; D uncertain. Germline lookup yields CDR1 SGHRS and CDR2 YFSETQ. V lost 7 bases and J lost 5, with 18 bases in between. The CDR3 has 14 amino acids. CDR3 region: CASLVGSGRTEAFF. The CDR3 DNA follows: TGCGCCAGCCTCGTGGGTTCCGGGAGGACTGAAGCTTTCTTT.

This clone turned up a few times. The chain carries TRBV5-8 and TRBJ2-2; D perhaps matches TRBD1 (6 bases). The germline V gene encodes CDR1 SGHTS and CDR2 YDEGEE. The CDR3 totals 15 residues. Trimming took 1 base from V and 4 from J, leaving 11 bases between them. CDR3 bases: TGTGCCAGCAGCTTGTTGGGGACATTCACCGGGGAGCTGTTTTTT. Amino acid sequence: CASSLLGTFTGELFF.

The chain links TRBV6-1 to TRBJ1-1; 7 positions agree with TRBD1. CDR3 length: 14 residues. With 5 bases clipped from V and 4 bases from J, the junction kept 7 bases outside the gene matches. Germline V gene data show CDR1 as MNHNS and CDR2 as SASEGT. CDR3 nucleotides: TGTGCCAGCAGTTATGCAGGGGGTACCACTGAAGCTTTCTTT. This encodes CASSYAGGTTEAFF.

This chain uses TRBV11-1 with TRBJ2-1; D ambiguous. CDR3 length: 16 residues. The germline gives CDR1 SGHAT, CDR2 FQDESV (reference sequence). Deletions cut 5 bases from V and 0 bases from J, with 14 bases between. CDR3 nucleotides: TGTGCCAGCAGCCCCAAAATTTCTGCCTCCTACAATGAGCAGTTCTTC. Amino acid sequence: CASSPKISASYNEQFF. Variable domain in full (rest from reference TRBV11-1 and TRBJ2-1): EAEVAQSPRYKITEKSQAVAFWCDPISGHATLYWYRQILGQGPELLVQFQDESVVDDSQLPKDRFSAERLKGVDSTLKIQPAELGDSAMYLCASSPKISASYNEQFFGPGTRLTVL.

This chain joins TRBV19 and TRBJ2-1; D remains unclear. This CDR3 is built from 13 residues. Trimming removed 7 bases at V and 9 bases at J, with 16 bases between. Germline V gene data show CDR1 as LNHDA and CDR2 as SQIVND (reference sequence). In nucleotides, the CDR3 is TGTGCCAGTAAAATCCGGAGTTCGGGTGAGCAGTTCTTC. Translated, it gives CASKIRSSGEQFF.

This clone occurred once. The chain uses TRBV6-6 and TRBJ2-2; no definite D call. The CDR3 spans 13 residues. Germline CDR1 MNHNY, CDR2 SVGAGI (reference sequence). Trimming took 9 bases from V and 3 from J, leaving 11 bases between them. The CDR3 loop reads CASSNRDTGELFF. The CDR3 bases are TGTGCCAGTTCCAATAGGGACACCGGGGAGCTGTTTTTT.

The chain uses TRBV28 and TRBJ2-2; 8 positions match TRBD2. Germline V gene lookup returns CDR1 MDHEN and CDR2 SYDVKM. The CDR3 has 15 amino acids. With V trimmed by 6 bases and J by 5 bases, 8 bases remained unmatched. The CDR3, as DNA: TGTGCCAGCAGCCCCGCAGCGGGAGCAACCGGGGAGCTGTTTTTT. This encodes CASSPAAGATGELFF.

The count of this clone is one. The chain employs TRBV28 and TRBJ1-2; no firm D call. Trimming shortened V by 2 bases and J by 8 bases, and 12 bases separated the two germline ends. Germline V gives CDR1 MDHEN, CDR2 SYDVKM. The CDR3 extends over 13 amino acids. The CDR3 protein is CASSLLSLGGYTF. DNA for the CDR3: TGTGCCAGCAGTTTACTTAGTCTGGGGGGCTACACCTTC.

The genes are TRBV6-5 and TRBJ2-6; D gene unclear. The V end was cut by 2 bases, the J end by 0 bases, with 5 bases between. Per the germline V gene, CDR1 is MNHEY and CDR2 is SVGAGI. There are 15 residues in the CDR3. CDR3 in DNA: TGTGCCAGCAGTTACGTCAGCTCTGGGGCCAACGTCCTGACTTTC. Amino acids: CASSYVSSGANVLTF.